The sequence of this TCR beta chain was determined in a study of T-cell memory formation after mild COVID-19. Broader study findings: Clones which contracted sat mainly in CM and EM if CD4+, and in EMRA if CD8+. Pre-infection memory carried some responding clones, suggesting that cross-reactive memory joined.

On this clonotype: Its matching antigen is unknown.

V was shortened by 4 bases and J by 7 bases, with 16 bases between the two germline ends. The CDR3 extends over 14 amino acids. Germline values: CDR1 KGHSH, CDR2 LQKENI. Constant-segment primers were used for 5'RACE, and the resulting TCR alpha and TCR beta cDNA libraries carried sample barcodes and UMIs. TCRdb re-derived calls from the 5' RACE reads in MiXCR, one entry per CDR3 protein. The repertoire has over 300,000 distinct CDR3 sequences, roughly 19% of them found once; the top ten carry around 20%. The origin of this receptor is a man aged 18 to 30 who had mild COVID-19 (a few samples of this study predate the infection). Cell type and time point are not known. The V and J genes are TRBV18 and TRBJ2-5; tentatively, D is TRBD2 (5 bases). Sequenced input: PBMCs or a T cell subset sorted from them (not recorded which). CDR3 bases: TGTGCCAGCTCACAGGACTCAACCGGAGGGACCCAGTACTTC. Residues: CASSQDSTGGTQYF.